This record looks at one T cell receptor beta chain sequence and its context. This record comes from a study of T cell responses to AZD1222 COVID-19 vaccine. CDR1 is LNHDA and CDR2 is SQIVND in the germline V gene (reference sequence). This CDR3 has 15 residues. Between the trimmed V and J ends, which lost 4 bases and 0 bases, there was a span of 12 bases. Produced via immunoSEQ multiplex PCR; TCRdb's table is partial and in-frame only. The table has around 120,000 clones, about 95% seen once. The sample consisted of peripheral blood, taken on day 0 of AZD1222 vaccination. The chain employs TRBV19 and TRBJ1-2; D is uncertain. The receptor's source is an adult in good health. CDR3 residues: CASSRVPTANYGYTF. Written as DNA, the CDR3 is TGTGCCAGTAGTAGGGTCCCAACGGCTAACTATGGCTACACCTTC.